This passage covers 5 T cell receptor beta chains from one sample sequenced in a study of cytomegalovirus exposure and HLA in healthy donors. Vbeta (60) and Jbeta (13) primers were used in the PCR. Generated by immunoSEQ multiplex PCR, the TCRdb table keeps only in-frame clones and is missing some. The table includes around 130,000 clones, 75% to 90% detected once. Sequenced: PBMCs. Receptors were obtained from a woman in her thirties in good health and CMV-seropositive.

The CDR3 protein is CASSTRGRGETEAFF. The CDR3 nucleotides are TGTGCCAGCAGTACACGGGGGAGAGGCGAGACTGAAGCTTTCTTT. J is TRBJ1-1 and V is TRBV6-1, with D perhaps matching TRBD1 (5 bases). The V gene lost 5 bases and the J gene lost 5 bases, with 18 bases spanning the gap. CDR3 size: 15 residues. Germline loops: CDR1 MNHNS, CDR2 SASEGT.

This clone was counted a few times. The V call is TRBV30, the J call TRBJ2-1, with 7 bases lining up with TRBD2. The trim removed 0 bases at V and 7 bases at J, leaving 3 bases unmatched. This CDR3 spans 13 amino acids. Germline V gives CDR1 GTSNPN, CDR2 SVGIG (reference sequence). CDR3 nucleotide sequence: TGTGCCTGGAGTGTATACGGGGGGAATGAGCAGTTCTTC. This translates into CAWSVYGGNEQFF.

The chain carries TRBV2 and TRBJ2-5, with D possibly TRBD2 on 7 matching bases. Per germline, CDR1 SNHLY and CDR2 FYNNEI. The V end lost 4 bases, the J end lost 5 bases, and 11 bases lay between the germline ends. The CDR3 extends over 13 amino acids. The CDR3 DNA reads as TGTGCCAGCAGTGGGGGGGGCAGGGAGACCCAGTACTTC. Protein product: CASSGGGRETQYF.

The chain carries TRBV2 and TRBJ1-5; a possible D gene is TRBD1 (5 bases). Trimming shortened V by 1 base and J by 7 bases, and 26 bases separated the two germline ends. CDR3 length: 19 amino acids. Per the germline V gene, CDR1 is SNHLY and CDR2 is FYNNEI. CDR3 coding DNA: TGTGCCAGCAGTGAAGGTCGCCTAAGGGGCGCAAGGGGTGGACAGCCCCAGCATTTT. It is translated as CASSEGRLRGARGGQPQHF.

V usage is TRBV6-1 and J usage is TRBJ2-7, with no clear D. Germline values: CDR1 MNHNS, CDR2 SASEGT. The CDR3 has 15 residues. Trimming cost V 6 bases and J 0 bases, with 15 bases left between them. CDR3: CASRPGRSNSYEQYF. CDR3 in DNA: TGTGCCAGCAGACCCGGCCGGAGCAACTCCTACGAGCAGTACTTC.